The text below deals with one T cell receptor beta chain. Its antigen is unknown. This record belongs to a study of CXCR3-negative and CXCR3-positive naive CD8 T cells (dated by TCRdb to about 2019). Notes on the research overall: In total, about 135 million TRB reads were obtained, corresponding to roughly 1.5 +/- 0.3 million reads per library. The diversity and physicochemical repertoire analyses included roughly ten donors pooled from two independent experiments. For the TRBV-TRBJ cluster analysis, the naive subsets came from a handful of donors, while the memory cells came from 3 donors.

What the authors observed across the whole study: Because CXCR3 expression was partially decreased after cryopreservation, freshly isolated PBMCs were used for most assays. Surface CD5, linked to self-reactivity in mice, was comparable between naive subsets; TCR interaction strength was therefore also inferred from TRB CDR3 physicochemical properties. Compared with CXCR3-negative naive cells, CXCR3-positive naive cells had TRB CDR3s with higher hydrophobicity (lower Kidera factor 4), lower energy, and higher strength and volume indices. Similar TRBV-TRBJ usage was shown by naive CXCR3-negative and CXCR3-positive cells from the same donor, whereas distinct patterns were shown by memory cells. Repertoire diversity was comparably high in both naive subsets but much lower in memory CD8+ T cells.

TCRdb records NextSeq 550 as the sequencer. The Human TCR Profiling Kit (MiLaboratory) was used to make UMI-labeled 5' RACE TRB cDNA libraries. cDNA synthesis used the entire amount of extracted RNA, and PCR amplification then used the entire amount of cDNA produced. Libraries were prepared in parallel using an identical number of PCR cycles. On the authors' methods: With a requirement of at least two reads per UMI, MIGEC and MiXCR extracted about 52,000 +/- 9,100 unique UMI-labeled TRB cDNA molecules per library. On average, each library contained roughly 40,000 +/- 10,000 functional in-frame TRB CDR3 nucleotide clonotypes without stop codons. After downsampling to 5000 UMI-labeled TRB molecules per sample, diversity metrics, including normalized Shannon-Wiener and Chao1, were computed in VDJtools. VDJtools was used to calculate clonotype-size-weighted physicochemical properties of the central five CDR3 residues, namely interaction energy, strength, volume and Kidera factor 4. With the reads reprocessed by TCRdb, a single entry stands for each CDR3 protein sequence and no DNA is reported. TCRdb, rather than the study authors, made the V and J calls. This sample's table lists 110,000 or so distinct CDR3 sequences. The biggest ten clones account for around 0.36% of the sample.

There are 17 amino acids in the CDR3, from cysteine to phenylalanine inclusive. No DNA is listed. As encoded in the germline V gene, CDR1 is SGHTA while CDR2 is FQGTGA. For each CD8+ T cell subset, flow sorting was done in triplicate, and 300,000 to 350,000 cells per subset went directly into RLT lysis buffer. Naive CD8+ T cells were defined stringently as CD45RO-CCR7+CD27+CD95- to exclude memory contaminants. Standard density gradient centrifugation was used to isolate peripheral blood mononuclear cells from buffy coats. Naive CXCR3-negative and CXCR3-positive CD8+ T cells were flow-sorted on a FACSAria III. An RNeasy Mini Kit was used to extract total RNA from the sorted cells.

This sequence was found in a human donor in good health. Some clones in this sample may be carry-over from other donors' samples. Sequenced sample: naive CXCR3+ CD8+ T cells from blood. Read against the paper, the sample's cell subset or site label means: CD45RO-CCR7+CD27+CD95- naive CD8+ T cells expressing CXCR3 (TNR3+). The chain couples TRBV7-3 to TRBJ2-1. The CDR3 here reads CASSLFGGGGSYNEQFF.